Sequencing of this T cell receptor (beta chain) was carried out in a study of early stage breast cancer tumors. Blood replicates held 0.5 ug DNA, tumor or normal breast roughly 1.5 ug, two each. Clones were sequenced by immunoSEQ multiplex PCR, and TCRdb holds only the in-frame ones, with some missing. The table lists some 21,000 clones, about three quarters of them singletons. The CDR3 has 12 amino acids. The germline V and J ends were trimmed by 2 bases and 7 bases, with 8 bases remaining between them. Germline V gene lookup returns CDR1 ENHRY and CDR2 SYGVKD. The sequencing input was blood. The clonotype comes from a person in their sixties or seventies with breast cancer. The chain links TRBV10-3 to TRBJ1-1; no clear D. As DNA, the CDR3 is TGTGCCATCAGTGAGCCGGCAGGTGAAGCTTTCTTT. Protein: CAISEPAGEAFF.